The 10 T cell receptor beta chains listed next were all sequenced from one sample in a study of T-cell reconstitution after alpha-beta-depleted transplantation in children. The TCRbeta library incorporated unique molecular identifiers. One entry per CDR3 protein, called by TCRdb with MiXCR from the PCR reads. The table records a few hundred thousand distinct CDR3 sequences, 10% of them present only once. The sample consisted of PBMCs from the stem cell graft donor, taken from the stem cell graft. These receptors were collected from a human donor who donated a stem cell graft to a child with acute lymphoblastic leukemia.

In its sample, this clonotype was seen a few times. In DNA form, the CDR3 reads TGTGCCAGCTCACCGCTTGGACAGGCCGGAAACACCATATATTTT. This encodes CASSPLGQAGNTIYF. This sequence joins TRBV18 and TRBJ1-3, with 7 bases lining up with TRBD1. The germline V gene encodes CDR1 KGHSH and CDR2 LQKENI. This CDR3 has 15 residues. Trimming cost V 3 bases and J 4 bases; bases outside gene matches: 6.

This clonotype turned up a few times. This rearrangement joins TRBV20-1 to TRBJ2-3, with no clear D. V lost 7 bases and J lost 4, with 9 bases in between. Germline V CDR1 and CDR2: DFQATT, SNEGSKA (reference sequence). The CDR3 length is 11 residues. DNA of the CDR3: TGCAGTGGCCTTTTTGCAGATACGCAGTATTTT. As protein: CSGLFADTQYF.

This clonotype has a handful of counts. The gene calls are TRBV10-3 and TRBJ2-7; maybe TRBD2 (6 bases). The CDR3 contains 12 residues. The germline gives CDR1 ENHRY, CDR2 SYGVKD. V was pared by 10 bases and J by 2 bases, with 12 bases between. The CDR3 loop reads CATRRAAYEQYF. CDR3 DNA sequence: TGTGCCACAAGGAGGGCGGCCTACGAGCAGTACTTC.

This chain joins TRBV19 and TRBJ2-1; tentatively, D is TRBD2 (6 bases). CDR1 and CDR2 from the germline V gene are LNHDA and SQIVND (reference sequence). V gave up 1 base and J gave up 0 bases, with 13 bases separating them. The CDR3 loop spans 17 amino acids. The CDR3 sequence is CASSIGVGRISYNEQFF. DNA for the CDR3: TGTGCCAGTAGTATAGGGGTCGGGAGAATCTCCTACAATGAGCAGTTCTTC.

This clonotype showed up many times. J is TRBJ1-2 and V is TRBV5-1; unclear D gene. The CDR3 length is 14 residues. The V gene's germline CDR1 is SGHRS and CDR2 YFSETQ. Trimming removed 0 bases from V and 0 bases from J, with 6 bases in between. The CDR3 reads CASSLEVANYGYTF. CDR3 nucleotide sequence: TGCGCCAGCAGCTTGGAGGTAGCTAACTATGGCTACACCTTC.

This chain joins TRBV12-3 or TRBV12-4 and TRBJ1-1; 9 bases map to TRBD1. This CDR3 spans 16 amino acids. With 5 bases clipped from V and 0 bases from J, the junction kept 7 bases outside the gene matches. The CDR3 DNA reads TGTGCCAGCAGTCACAGGGGGCCACTGGTGAACACTGAAGCTTTCTTT. Amino acid sequence: CASSHRGPLVNTEAFF.

The V and J genes are TRBV4-3 and TRBJ1-5; D is unclear. This CDR3 region has 15 residues. Germline CDR1 LGHNA, CDR2 YSLEER. With 1 base removed from V and 0 bases from J, the gap between germline ends came to 7 bases. CDR3 protein: CASSQGLDSNQPQHF. Written as DNA, the CDR3 is TGCGCCAGCAGCCAAGGTTTGGATAGCAATCAGCCCCAGCATTTT.

V usage is TRBV5-1 and J usage is TRBJ2-7; the D gene could be TRBD1 or TRBD2 (5 bases each). Germline V gene lookup returns CDR1 SGHRS and CDR2 YFSETQ. The CDR3 totals 13 residues. V was pared by 3 bases and J by 4 bases, with 11 bases between. The CDR3 loop reads CASSSREGYEQYF. The CDR3 nucleotides read TGCGCCAGCAGCTCCCGAGAGGGGTACGAGCAGTACTTC.

Many counts were recorded for this clonotype. The V gene is TRBV5-1, the J gene TRBJ2-3, with TRBD2 identical over 7 bases. Germline V lookup: CDR1 SGHRS, CDR2 YFSETQ. The CDR3 is 15 residues long. The junction had 2 bases not matched to a gene; V was cut back by 0 bases and J by 1 base. The CDR3 nucleotides are TGCGCCAGCAGCTTGGACGCGGGAGGCACAGATACGCAGTATTTT. The encoded protein is CASSLDAGGTDTQYF.

The V call is TRBV6-6, the J call TRBJ2-5; weak D call: TRBD2 (6 bases). CDR1 is MNHNY and CDR2 is SVGAGI in the germline V gene (reference sequence). The V end was cut by 2 bases, the J end by 7 bases, with 11 bases between. This CDR3 comprises 13 residues. CDR3 sequence: CASSYAGSGTQYF. The CDR3 DNA follows: TGTGCCAGCAGTTACGCGGGGAGTGGGACCCAGTACTTC.